This entry is about one TCR beta chain. Its specificity is not known. The germline V gene has CDR1 GTSNPN and CDR2 SVGIG (reference sequence). V was pared by 7 bases and J by 11 bases, with 17 bases between. The CDR3 is 11 amino acids. The PCR used 60 Vbeta and 13 Jbeta primers. TCRdb keeps only in-frame clones here, not all; method: immunoSEQ multiplex PCR. Of about 110,000 clones listed, 65% to 80% are singletons. The data belong to a study of cytomegalovirus exposure and HLA in healthy donors. Overall study results and limits: Sequencing likely generated an artifact that appeared as a cluster of highly shared sequence variants. The study labeled fewer than 200 TCR beta chains cytomegalovirus-associated. What a later analysis showed was that several of the most significant clusters appeared linked to common viral pathogens. Among the CMV-associated chains, three were confirmed in vitro as specific for CMV antigens.

The sequenced material came from PBMCs. The receptor's source is an older woman in good health and CMV-seropositive. The chain uses TRBV30 and TRBJ1-1; perhaps TRBD1 as D (6 bases). The CDR3 protein is CASKRGMEAFF. The CDR3 nucleotides are TGTGCCTCTAAAAGGGGGATGGAGGCTTTCTTT.